This TCR beta chain is from a study of regulatory T cells in long-lasting Graves disease. Specified time point: newly diagnosed GD, antithyroid drugs for less than 3 months. PBMC RNA was the source of the TCR library. About 8.8 milliliters of peripheral blood were drawn into EDTA tubes. Investigators prepared the TCR beta libraries by applying iRepertoire HTBI primers and Arm-PCR of CDR3 regions. Authors' data handling: Identification of gene segments yielded around 64 TRBV and some 14 TRBJ across samples. TCRdb passed the multiplex PCR reads through MiXCR, listing each CDR3 protein once. Here the V and J calls rest on TCRdb's processing, not on the authors' analysis. The data show just over 600,000 distinct CDR3 sequences, with roughly 15% seen just once and approximately 20% held by the top ten. V shed 1 base and J shed 5 bases, with 12 bases lying between them. Germline lookup yields CDR1 LNHDA and CDR2 SQIVND (reference sequence). The CDR3 is 15 amino acids.

These same data were also listed under a study on T cells in Graves' hyperthyroidism and ophthalmopathy.

This chain uses TRBV19 with TRBJ2-1, with unresolved D. Sequenced here: peripheral blood mononuclear cells (PBMCs), sampled at new diagnosis, from a patient treated with antithyroid drugs. The origin of this receptor is a woman under 40 with Graves disease. CDR3 in amino acids: CASSIGNVLDNEQFF. CDR3 bases: TGTGCCAGTAGTATAGGTAACGTCTTGGACAATGAGCAGTTCTTC. Variable domain in full (rest from reference TRBV19 and TRBJ2-1): DGGITQSPKYLFRKEGQNVTLSCEQNLNHDAMYWYRQDPGQGLRLIYYSQIVNDFQKGDIAEGYSVSREKKESFPLTVTSAQKNPTAFYLCASSIGNVLDNEQFFGPGTRLTVL.